Below, 17 T cell receptor beta chains from the same sample are listed, as sequenced in a study of tumor-infiltrating lymphocytes in glioblastoma multiforme. Three nested ARM-PCR rounds with V-beta and C-beta primers built TCRB libraries. MiXCR was run by TCRdb on the multiplex PCR reads, yielding one entry per CDR3 protein. This table holds fewer than 15,000 distinct CDR3 sequences, about 69% found once. The source material was brain tumor tissue. The source is a male donor with glioblastoma.

The chain combines TRBV6-2 or TRBV6-3 with TRBJ1-1; TRBD1 agrees at 7 bases. The CDR3 loop spans 15 amino acids. V shed 10 bases and J 1 base; nucleotides not matched to a gene: 12. Germline V CDR1 and CDR2: MNHEY, SVGEGT. The CDR3 protein is CATAGQHIKNTEAFF. As DNA, the CDR3 is TGTGCCACCGCGGGACAGCATATAAAGAACACTGAAGCTTTCTTT.

There are many counts of this clonotype. This chain links TRBV29-1 with TRBJ2-1; tentative D call: TRBD2 (6 bases). Germline V gene sequence: CDR1 SQVTM, CDR2 ANQGSEA. This CDR3 contains 15 residues. V was cut by 8 bases and J by 0 bases, with 17 bases left in between. The chain's CDR3 is CSSLRLGDSYNEQFF. The CDR3 DNA reads as TGCAGCTCCCTGAGACTAGGGGACTCCTACAATGAGCAGTTCTTC.

This clonotype was counted between two and nine times. A single base separates this from a much larger clone, so it may be a read error. J is TRBJ2-5 and V is TRBV30, with TRBD2 as a possible D gene (6 bases). Germline V gives CDR1 GTSNPN, CDR2 SVGIG (reference sequence). The CDR3 has 15 amino acids. Trimming removed 3 bases from V and 2 bases from J, with 16 bases in between. CDR3 sequence (DNA): TGTGCCTGGAGCGGGGGTGTGGACAATCAAGAGACCCAGTACTTC. It encodes CAWSGGVDNQETQYF.

With regard to this clonotype: The missing conserved phenylalanine or tryptophan at the end of this CDR3 makes a read error likely. V is TRBV20-1 and J is TRBJ2-5; 9 bases line up with TRBD1. The CDR3 covers 15 residues. The germline V gene encodes CDR1 DFQATT and CDR2 SNEGSKA (reference sequence). For the CDR3, the DNA is TGCAATGCTATTCGGACAGGGGCATACCAAGAGACCCAGTACTTG. Translating gives CNAIRTGAYQETQYL.

This clonotype was detected many times. A much more abundant neighbour one base away suggests this may be a read error. The J gene is TRBJ2-1, the V gene TRBV24-1, with TRBD2 as a possible D gene (6 bases). This CDR3 has 15 residues. Germline V lookup: CDR1 KGHDR, CDR2 SFDVKD. Trimming shortened V by 0 bases and J by 9 bases, and 14 bases separated the two germline ends. CDR3 sequence (DNA): TGTGCCACCAGTGATTTGGAGGGACTCTCACGTGAGCAGTTCTTC. Residues: CATSDLEGLSREQFF.

Turning to this clonotype: At one end, the junction sequence differs from germline, possibly due to a read error. V is TRBV4-1 and J is TRBJ1-1; D is ambiguous. The germline V gene has CDR1 MGHRA and CDR2 YSYEKL. This CDR3 has 13 amino acids. This chain's CDR3 is CARSQEISTQAFF. The CDR3 region has the DNA TGCGCCAGGAGCCAAGAGATTTCAACTCAAGCTTTCTTT.

This clonotype was detected many times. This sequence joins TRBV11-2 and TRBJ2-5, with unresolved D. CDR1 is SGHAT and CDR2 is FQNNGV in the germline V gene. This CDR3 is built from 13 residues. V lost 2 bases and J lost 2, with 6 bases in between. For the CDR3, the DNA is TGTGCCAGCAGCTTAACCACACAAGAGACCCAGTACTTC. This codes for CASSLTTQETQYF. Supplemented by reference TRBV11-2 and TRBJ2-5, the full variable domain reads EAGVAQSPRYKIIEKRQSVAFWCNPISGHATLYWYQQILGQGPKLLIQFQNNGVVDDSQLPKDRFSAERLKGVDSTLKIQPAKLEDSAVYLCASSLTTQETQYFGPGTRLLVL.

As for this clonotype: The conserved closing phenylalanine or tryptophan is absent in this CDR3, likely reflecting a read error. The chain combines TRBV5-6 with TRBJ2-1, with 8 bases that match TRBD2. Trimming cost V 6 bases and J 10 bases; bases outside gene matches: 18. The CDR3 extends over 16 amino acids. From germline, CDR1 is SGHDT and CDR2 YYEEEE. The CDR3 sequence: CASTPFIGGRPREQFS. The CDR3 DNA follows: TGTGCCAGCACCCCTTTCATCGGCGGGAGGCCCCGAGAGCAGTTCTCC.

The chain uses TRBV4-2 and TRBJ1-1; D is undetermined. With 2 bases removed from V and 4 bases from J, the gap between germline ends came to 8 bases. CDR1 and CDR2 (germline): LGHNA, YNFKEQ. The CDR3 has 13 amino acids. Here the CDR3 DNA reads TGTGCCAGCAGCCAACAACTGGGCACTGAAGCTTTCTTT. Translating gives CASSQQLGTEAFF.

This clonotype is judged medium-sized. This rearrangement joins TRBV20-1 to TRBJ1-2; D not resolved. The CDR3 contains 13 residues. V lost 5 bases and J 4 bases, leaving 14 bases between the germline ends. Germline values: CDR1 DFQATT, CDR2 SNEGSKA (reference sequence). CDR3 region: CSAERPSSYGYTF. CDR3 sequence (DNA): TGCAGTGCTGAAAGACCCAGTTCCTATGGCTACACCTTC.

This clonotype appeared a few times. One end of the junction fails to match germline, which may point to a read error. The CDR3 sequence: CACSQEGHRTGVYEQYF. The CDR3 region has the DNA TGCGCCTGCAGCCAGGAGGGTCACAGAACAGGAGTCTACGAGCAGTACTTC. The V call is TRBV4-1, the J call TRBJ2-7; TRBD2 is a possible D gene (6 bases). Germline lookup yields CDR1 MGHRA and CDR2 YSYEKL. The CDR3 has 17 residues.

A few counts support this clonotype. One junction end does not reproduce the germline sequence, and a read error may be involved. The rearrangement joins TRBV12-3 or TRBV12-4 to TRBJ2-7, with 7 bases fitting TRBD1. The CDR3 length is 14 residues. The chain's CDR3 is CASSGQEVSDEQYF. In DNA form, the CDR3 reads TGTGCCAGCTCAGGACAGGAGGTTAGCGACGAGCAGTATTTC.

The chain carries TRBV11-3 and TRBJ2-5, with TRBD1 matching over 11 bases. J lost 5 bases, V lost 3 bases, and 2 bases had no gene match. Germline CDR1 reads SGHNT; CDR2 reads YENEEA. The CDR3 is 14 residues long. The CDR3: CASSFGQGAETQYF. DNA for the CDR3: TGTGCCAGCAGCTTCGGACAGGGGGCTGAGACCCAGTACTTC. Full variable domain (remainder filled in from reference TRBV11-3 and TRBJ2-5): EAGVVQSPRYKIIEKKQPVAFWCNPISGHNTLYWYLQNLGQGPELLIRYENEEAVDDSQLPKDRFSAERLKGVDSTLKIQPAELGDSAVYLCASSFGQGAETQYFGPGTRLLVL.

This clonotype was detected a few times. J is TRBJ1-1 and V is TRBV12-3 or TRBV12-4; the D is unclear. This CDR3 region has 12 residues. Trimming cost V 5 bases and J 0 bases, with 4 bases left between them. CDR3 in amino acids: CASSPMNTEAFF. The CDR3 DNA reads as TGTGCCAGCAGTCCAATGAACACTGAAGCTTTCTTT.

The chain recombines TRBV11-2 with TRBJ1-1; D may be TRBD1 (6 bases). This CDR3 is 16 amino acids long. The germline V and J ends were trimmed by 2 bases and 4 bases, with 17 bases remaining between them. CDR1 and CDR2 (germline): SGHAT, FQNNGV. The CDR3 nucleotides read TGTGCCAGCAGCTTAAACCCCCTTGGGGGCCGCACTGAAGCTTTCTTT. The encoded protein is CASSLNPLGGRTEAFF.

This clonotype occurred a few times. J is TRBJ2-2 and V is TRBV11-2; 7 positions agree with TRBD2. Germline CDR1 is SGHAT and CDR2 is FQNNGV. The CDR3 has 16 residues. V was pared by 2 bases and J by 1 base, with 4 bases of the junction left unmatched. CDR3 sequence (DNA): TGTGCCAGCAGCTTAAGGCTAGCGGAGAACACCGGGGAGCTGTTTTTT. Encoded protein: CASSLRLAENTGELFF.

The genes are TRBV29-1 and TRBJ2-1; TRBD1 is a possible D gene (9 bases). Looked up from germline, CDR1 is SQVTM and CDR2 is ANQGSEA. CDR3 length: 13 amino acids. Here the CDR3 DNA reads TGCGGCGCCCGGGGGGGACAGGGATTATGGCAGTTCTTC. This gives the protein CGARGGQGLWQFF.